This is a list of T cell receptor beta chains from one sample in a study of T cell responses to AZD1222 COVID-19 vaccine. The data were produced by immunoSEQ multiplex PCR, yet TCRdb's version contains in-frame clones alone and is incomplete. Of under 150,000 clones listed, roughly 92% are singletons. The source was peripheral blood, collected 28 days after the second AZD1222 dose. The receptor source for this set is an adult who received the AZD1222 COVID-19 vaccine. Both conserved end residues are part of each CDR3. The D gene is left open where the match is weak. Clone size appears in some rows only: once, few, many, or a class for an expanded clone.

clone_size | d_call | j_call | v_call | cdr3_nt | cdr3_aa
once | - | TRBJ1-4 | TRBV7-9 | TGTGCCAGCAGCCCGAGACTGGACAGATTTAATGAAAAACTGTTTTTT | CASSPRLDRFNEKLFF
once | - | TRBJ1-1 | TRBV18 | TGTGCCAGCTCAAGGGGGGTCTCTGAAGCTTTCTTT | CASSRGVSEAFF
- | TRBD1 | TRBJ1-1 | TRBV6-5 | TGTGCCAGCAGTTACGGGCGTCGGGGACAGGAAGCTTTCTTT | CASSYGRRGQEAFF
- | - | TRBJ2-2 | TRBV27 | TGTGCCAGCAGTTTAGCACAGTCCGGGACACTGAGGAACACCGGGGAGCTGTTTTTT | CASSLAQSGTLRNTGELFF
few | - | TRBJ2-5 | TRBV29-1 | TGCAGCGCTTTAATGACCGGAATCAGGGAGACCCAGTACTTC | CSALMTGIRETQYF
- | TRBD2 | TRBJ2-1 | TRBV6-6 | TGTGCCAGCAGTGGGCTCGGGGGGAGCTCCTACAATGAGCAGTTCTTC | CASSGLGGSSYNEQFF
- | TRBD2 | TRBJ2-1 | TRBV6-5 | TGTGCCAGCAGGAGTAGCGGGAATTACAATGAGCAGTTCTTC | CASRSSGNYNEQFF
- | TRBD2 | TRBJ2-5 | TRBV7-7 | TGTGCCAGCAGCTTATCCCTAGCGGGAGGGGAGTGGACCCAGTACTTC | CASSLSLAGGEWTQYF
- | TRBD1 | TRBJ1-2 | TRBV29-1 | TGCAGCGTACCGGACAGGGGCAACTATGGCTACACCTTC | CSVPDRGNYGYTF
- | - | TRBJ2-7 | TRBV7-3 | TGTGCCAGCAGTCGGGGGCCACTATCCTACGAGCAGTACTTC | CASSRGPLSYEQYF
- | - | TRBJ1-1 | TRBV27 | TGTGCCAGCAGTGTAACGGGGATGAACACTGAAGCTTTCTTT | CASSVTGMNTEAFF
- | - | TRBJ2-1 | TRBV6-5 | TGTGCCAGCAGTTACCAACTAGGTTTCGAGCAGTTCTTC | CASSYQLGFEQFF
once | - | TRBJ1-2 | TRBV24-1 | TGTGCCACCAGTGATTATACAGACGGGAGCTACACCTTC | CATSDYTDGSYTF
- | - | TRBJ1-1 | TRBV29-1 | TGCAGCGTTGAAGTCGGGGGCAAGAACACTGAAGCTTTCTTT | CSVEVGGKNTEAFF
- | - | TRBJ2-7 | TRBV2 | TGTGCCAGCAGTGAAGGGGGTACCTACGAGCAGTACTTC | CASSEGGTYEQYF
- | - | TRBJ2-7 | TRBV27 | TGTGCCAGCAGTCCCAACTCCTACGAGCAGTACTTC | CASSPNSYEQYF
- | - | TRBJ1-1 | TRBV28 | TGTGCCAGCAGTTTTCGGGGGGCGCCGGTTGAAGCTTTCTTT | CASSFRGAPVEAFF
- | - | TRBJ1-5 | TRBV5-5 | TGTGCCAGCAGCTTGGTTCCAGACTATAGCAATCAGCCCCAGCATTTT | CASSLVPDYSNQPQHF
- | - | TRBJ2-1 | TRBV18 | TGTGCCAGCTCACCGACGCTAGCACCCTACAATGAGCAGTTCTTC | CASSPTLAPYNEQFF
once | TRBD2 | TRBJ2-1 | TRBV19 | TGTGCCAGTAGTCCTAGCGCGGGACTAGCGGGGAGGGTTAAGGTCAATGAGCAGTTCTTC | CASSPSAGLAGRVKVNEQFF
- | - | TRBJ1-2 | TRBV4-1 | TGCGCCAGCAGCCAACCAAACCGACTTGCCCGGGATTTGTATGGCTACACCTTC | CASSQPNRLARDLYGYTF
- | - | TRBJ1-2 | TRBV11-2 | TGTGCCAGCAGCCTACAGGGTTTGCAGCCTGTGCGTGGCTACACCTTC | CASSLQGLQPVRGYTF
few | - | TRBJ2-1 | TRBV28 | TGTGCCAGCAGTTTATCTGGACAACACAATGAGCAGTTCTTC | CASSLSGQHNEQFF
- | - | TRBJ2-1 | TRBV7-2 | TGTGCCAGCAGCTCTTCGGCGGGCTCCTACAATGAGCAGTTCTTC | CASSSSAGSYNEQFF
- | - | TRBJ2-1 | TRBV28 | TGTGCCAGCAGTTTGGGTGGTAGCCTAGGTCGGAATGAGCAGTTCTTC | CASSLGGSLGRNEQFF
- | - | TRBJ2-1 | TRBV20-1 | TGCAGTGCTAGGGTGATCAATGAGCAGTTCTTC | CSARVINEQFF
once | TRBD2 | TRBJ2-3 | TRBV9 | TGTGCCAGCAGCGCACTAGCGGGATCTAACAAAGATACGCAGTATTTT | CASSALAGSNKDTQYF
- | - | TRBJ2-3 | TRBV11-2 | TGTGCCAGCAGCTCGGTGGGCACAGATACGCAGTATTTT | CASSSVGTDTQYF
- | TRBD1 | TRBJ1-2 | TRBV19 | TGTGCCAGTAGGGACAGGTACTATGGCTACACCTTC | CASRDRYYGYTF
- | - | TRBJ2-7 | TRBV10-3 | TGTGCCTCCTCGGACAGCTCCTACGAGCAGTACTTC | CASSDSSYEQYF
- | - | TRBJ1-1 | TRBV24-1 | TGTGCCATCCTGCGAGCAGGGGCCGGTAACACTGAAGCTTTCTTT | CAILRAGAGNTEAFF
- | - | TRBJ1-4 | TRBV15 | TGTGCCACCAGCAGAGGGGCAGGGACTGAAAAACTGTTTTTT | CATSRGAGTEKLFF
- | - | TRBJ2-1 | TRBV7-9 | TGTGCCAGCAGCAGGGACCGTACCTACAATGAGCAGTTCTTC | CASSRDRTYNEQFF
- | - | TRBJ2-7 | TRBV24-1 | TGTGCCACCAGTGACGGGTCAAGCTACGAGCAGTACTTC | CATSDGSSYEQYF
- | - | TRBJ1-5 | TRBV6-6 | TGTGCCAGCAGTCCCATGGACACCCGCTATAGCAATCAGCCCCAGCATTTT | CASSPMDTRYSNQPQHF
- | - | TRBJ1-5 | TRBV30 | TGTGCCTGGAGCCTAGGGGGAAATCAGCCCCAGCATTTT | CAWSLGGNQPQHF